The clone carrying this T cell receptor beta chain was detected many times. This sample stems from a study of CD8 T cells in ankylosing spondylitis. TCRdb passed the 5' RACE reads through MiXCR, listing each CDR3 protein once. This table has 130,000 or so distinct CDR3 sequences, about 7% appearing once. V lost 6 bases to trimming and J lost 0 bases, with 17 bases between them. CDR1 is MNHEY, CDR2 SMNVEV, per germline (reference sequence). This CDR3 region has 16 residues. This clonotype originated in a male donor with ankylosing spondylitis or in good health (not recorded which). The chain links TRBV27 to TRBJ1-1; D gene uncertain. Sequenced: blood, either unsorted or a sorted T cell fraction (not recorded which). CDR3 in DNA: TGTGCCAGCAGCCTTTTGACGGGAAGAATGAACACTGAAGCTTTCTTT. Translating gives CASSLLTGRMNTEAFF.